The 20 T cell receptor beta chains given below trace back to one sample, sequenced in a study of cytomegalovirus exposure and HLA in healthy donors. A multiplex PCR was run with 60 Vbeta primers and 13 Jbeta primers. This table comes from immunoSEQ multiplex PCR, and its TCRdb copy is limited to in-frame clones, with some not included. The ten most abundant clones cover about 1% of a sample with fewer than 250,000 clones. The sample comprised PBMCs. Receptor source: a woman aged 25 to 39 in good health and CMV-seropositive.

A remark on this clone: In the same sample, other DNA sequences code for this CDR3. The chain is built from TRBV12-5 and TRBJ1-5; 8 bases map to TRBD1. In germline, CDR1 is LGHNT, CDR2 FRNRAP. The CDR3 is made up of 14 amino acids. V dropped 1 base and J dropped 7; count of bases not matched to a gene: 3. For the CDR3, the DNA is TGTGCTAGTGGTTTGGGACAGGGGAACCAGCCCCAGCATTTT. Its translation: CASGLGQGNQPQHF.

CDR3 nucleotides: TGTGCCAGCAGCCCTTCTGGAGCTGAAAATGAGCAGTTCTTC. Amino acids: CASSPSGAENEQFF. This chain connects TRBV9 to TRBJ2-1; D is uncertain. The V end lost 4 bases, the J end lost 7 bases, and 15 bases lay between the germline ends. The CDR3 extends over 14 amino acids. CDR1 and CDR2 from the germline V gene are SGDLS and YYNGEE.

V and J are TRBV18 and TRBJ1-2; D is possibly TRBD1 (6 bases). The CDR3 is 17 residues long. From germline, CDR1 is KGHSH and CDR2 LQKENI. V was cut by 4 bases and J by 0 bases, with 18 bases left in between. The CDR3, as DNA: TGTGCCAGCTCACTCATAGCTGGACAGACAACTAACTATGGCTACACCTTC. It codes for CASSLIAGQTTNYGYTF.

The chain couples TRBV11-3 to TRBJ1-3; the match to TRBD1 covers 9 bases. In germline, CDR1 is SGHNT, CDR2 YENEEA. CDR3 length: 15 residues. The trim removed 3 bases at V and 1 base at J, leaving 1 base unmatched. CDR3 bases: TGTGCCAGCAGCTTGGACAGGGGATCTGGAAACACCATATATTTT. This gives the protein CASSLDRGSGNTIYF.

The V gene is TRBV2, the J gene TRBJ1-2; TRBD1 might be the D (6 bases). V lost 6 bases and J lost 5, with 13 bases in between. The CDR3 runs to 13 residues. Germline-derived CDR1 and CDR2 are SNHLY and FYNNEI. As DNA, the CDR3 is TGTGCCAGCAGCGGGGACGGACAGTATGGCTACACCTTC. Its translation: CASSGDGQYGYTF.

The rearrangement uses TRBV7-9 and TRBJ2-3; maybe TRBD1 (6 bases). Germline CDR1 and CDR2: SEHNR and FQNEAQ (reference sequence). Trimming pared 6 bases from V and 1 base from J, leaving 11 bases between. CDR3 length: 14 residues. The CDR3 loop is CASSQGGGTDTQYF. The CDR3 region has the DNA TGTGCCAGCAGTCAAGGGGGAGGCACAGATACGCAGTATTTT.

This clone ranks as medium-sized in terms of frequency. V gene TRBV9 combines with J gene TRBJ2-1, with TRBD2 matching 10 bases. The CDR3 runs to 14 residues. The germline V gene has CDR1 SGDLS and CDR2 YYNGEE. V shed 2 bases, J shed 8 bases, and the junction held 4 bases outside the gene matches. This chain's CDR3 is CASSVTSGIDEQFF. The CDR3 coding sequence is TGTGCCAGCAGCGTTACTAGCGGGATTGATGAGCAGTTCTTC.

The rearrangement joins TRBV5-1 to TRBJ2-1; TRBD2 agrees at 13 bases. The length of the CDR3 is 15 residues. Germline V gives CDR1 SGHRS, CDR2 YFSETQ. After removal of 4 bases from V and 7 bases from J, the junction contained 5 bases not matched to a gene. CDR3 loop: CASSLGTSGNNEQFF. The CDR3 nucleotides read TGCGCCAGCAGCCTCGGGACTAGCGGGAATAATGAGCAGTTCTTC. The variable domain in full, completed from reference TRBV5-1 and TRBJ2-1, reads KAGVTQTPRYLIKTRGQQVTLSCSPISGHRSVSWYQQTPGQGLQFLFEYFSETQRNKGNFPGRFSGRQFSNSRSEMNVSTLELGDSALYLCASSLGTSGNNEQFFGPGTRLTVL.

V usage is TRBV9 and J usage is TRBJ1-4, with 9 nucleotides matching TRBD1. After removal of 3 bases from V and 8 bases from J, the junction contained 17 bases not matched to a gene. CDR1 is SGDLS and CDR2 is YYNGEE in the germline V gene. CDR3 length equals 18 residues. The CDR3 bases are TGTGCCAGCAGCGGGGGATCGGACAGGGGCCGGGGATACGAAAAACTGTTTTTT. This codes for CASSGGSDRGRGYEKLFF. Together with reference TRBV9 and TRBJ1-4, the CDR3 gives the full variable domain: DSGVTQTPKHLITATGQRVTLRCSPRSGDLSVYWYQQSLDQGLQFLIQYYNGEERAKGNILERFSAQQFPDLHSELNLSSLELGDSALYFCASSGGSDRGRGYEKLFFGSGTQLSVL.

The genes are TRBV19 and TRBJ2-3; perhaps TRBD2 as D (6 bases). This CDR3 spans 16 amino acids. In germline, CDR1 is LNHDA, CDR2 SQIVND (reference sequence). Trimming pared 4 bases from V and 0 bases from J, leaving 14 bases between. The CDR3 protein is CASSTRGAASTDTQYF. DNA of the CDR3: TGTGCCAGTAGTACCCGCGGGGCGGCGAGCACAGATACGCAGTATTTT.

This chain connects TRBV29-1 to TRBJ2-3; D possibly corresponds to TRBD1 (6 bases). CDR3 size: 15 residues. Trimming shortened V by 4 bases and J by 0 bases, and 14 bases separated the two germline ends. From germline, CDR1 is SQVTM and CDR2 ANQGSEA. CDR3 sequence: CSVALGGSSTDTQYF. The CDR3 DNA sequence: TGCAGCGTTGCCCTAGGGGGAAGTAGCACAGATACGCAGTATTTT.

The V and J genes are TRBV19 and TRBJ2-7; 8 positions agree with TRBD1. With V trimmed by 5 bases and J by 5 bases, 8 bases remained unmatched. Germline values: CDR1 LNHDA, CDR2 SQIVND (reference sequence). The CDR3 spans 14 residues. The DNA of the CDR3 is TGTGCCAGTAGTCCCCAGGACAGGGCCCACGAGCAGTACTTC. This translates into CASSPQDRAHEQYF.

The V and J genes are TRBV10-2 and TRBJ2-1, with 12 bases fitting TRBD2. Per the germline V gene, CDR1 is WSHSY and CDR2 is SAAADI. The CDR3 is 16 amino acids. Trimming took 2 bases from V and 7 from J; bases not matched to a gene: 6. The CDR3 is CASSEPLAGGINEQFF. The DNA of the CDR3 is TGCGCCAGCAGTGAGCCCCTAGCGGGAGGGATTAATGAGCAGTTCTTC.

The V call is TRBV6-5, the J call TRBJ2-7, with 13 bases fitting TRBD2. The germline V gene has CDR1 MNHEY and CDR2 SVGAGI. The CDR3 consists of 15 residues. The J segment lost 4 bases and the V segment lost 0 bases, leaving 0 bases of the junction unmatched. The CDR3 sequence: CASSYSGLAGYEQYF. The CDR3 DNA reads TGTGCCAGCAGTTACTCGGGACTAGCGGGATACGAGCAGTACTTC.

The chain has TRBV29-1 and TRBJ2-5; TRBD1 aligns across 9 bases. The length of the CDR3 is 13 residues. Germline CDR1 SQVTM, CDR2 ANQGSEA. CDR3 protein: CSGRDRVEETQYF. DNA of the CDR3: TGCAGTGGGAGGGACAGGGTAGAAGAGACCCAGTACTTC.

This chain joins TRBV28 and TRBJ1-5; 9 bases are a match to TRBD1. The CDR3 loop spans 16 amino acids. The germline V gene encodes CDR1 MDHEN and CDR2 SYDVKM. J lost 7 bases, V lost 5 bases, and 12 bases had no gene match. This CDR3 is CASSMDRGVLRQPQHF. In DNA form, the CDR3 reads TGTGCCAGCAGTATGGACAGGGGTGTCCTTAGGCAGCCCCAGCATTTT.

The chain joins TRBV18 to TRBJ1-2; 9 bases agree with TRBD1. The CDR3 has 17 residues. In germline, CDR1 is KGHSH, CDR2 LQKENI. V was clipped by 3 bases and J by 0 bases; unmatched bases: 8. The CDR3 DNA is TGTGCCAGCTCACCTAGGACAGGGGTGACCTCTAACTATGGCTACACCTTC. It encodes CASSPRTGVTSNYGYTF.

The CDR3 DNA sequence: TGTGCCAGTAGGCCGTGGGGCAACACTGAAGCTTTCTTT. The encoded protein is CASRPWGNTEAFF. The genes are TRBV19 and TRBJ1-1; tentative D call: TRBD1 (5 bases). This CDR3 is built from 13 residues. Germline V lookup: CDR1 LNHDA, CDR2 SQIVND (reference sequence). The V and J ends lost 6 bases and 2 bases respectively, with 10 bases between them.

This chain links TRBV11-2 with TRBJ2-7; D unresolved. Trimming took 6 bases from V and 2 from J, leaving 17 bases between them. CDR3 length: 15 amino acids. Germline CDR1 reads SGHAT; CDR2 reads FQNNGV. CDR3 DNA sequence: TGTGCCAGCAGGCTTAGTTGGGCAACGACCTACGAGCAGTACTTC. It encodes CASRLSWATTYEQYF. Supplemented by reference TRBV11-2 and TRBJ2-7, the full variable domain reads EAGVAQSPRYKIIEKRQSVAFWCNPISGHATLYWYQQILGQGPKLLIQFQNNGVVDDSQLPKDRFSAERLKGVDSTLKIQPAKLEDSAVYLCASRLSWATTYEQYFGPGTRLTVT.

The chain recombines TRBV6-5 with TRBJ1-4; 9 nucleotides match TRBD1. There are 14 residues in the CDR3. Germline V CDR1 and CDR2: MNHEY, SVGAGI. V lost 5 bases and J lost 7; bases outside the gene matches: 5. The CDR3 nucleotides read TGTGCCAGCAGTAATACAGGGGGCAGTGAAAAACTGTTTTTT. Amino acid sequence: CASSNTGGSEKLFF.